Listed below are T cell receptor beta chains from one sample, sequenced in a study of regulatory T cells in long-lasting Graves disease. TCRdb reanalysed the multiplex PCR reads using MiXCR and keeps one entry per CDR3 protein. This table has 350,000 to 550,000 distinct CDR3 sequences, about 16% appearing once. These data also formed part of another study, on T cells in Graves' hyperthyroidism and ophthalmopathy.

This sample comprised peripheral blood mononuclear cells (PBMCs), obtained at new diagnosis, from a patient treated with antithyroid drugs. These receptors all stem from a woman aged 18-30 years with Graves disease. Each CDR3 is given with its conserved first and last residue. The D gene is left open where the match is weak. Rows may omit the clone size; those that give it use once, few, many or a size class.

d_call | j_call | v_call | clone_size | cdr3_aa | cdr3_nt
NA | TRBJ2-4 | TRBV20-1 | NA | CSARSTVGTNEQYF | TGCAGTGCTAGATCGACCGTGGGCACCAATGAGCAGTACTTC
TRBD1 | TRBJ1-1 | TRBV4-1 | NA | CASQGTGKIEAFF | TGCGCCAGCCAAGGGACAGGGAAAATCGAAGCTTTCTTT
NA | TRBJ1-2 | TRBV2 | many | CASSVSRNTGGYTF | TGTGCCAGCAGTGTAAGCCGAAACACGGGGGGCTACACCTTC
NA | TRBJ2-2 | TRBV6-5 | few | CASSYSAGAATGELFF | TGTGCCAGCAGTTACTCGGCGGGGGCTGCCACCGGGGAGCTGTTTTTT
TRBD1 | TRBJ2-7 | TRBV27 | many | CASSPTGDPYEQYF | TGTGCCAGCAGTCCCACAGGGGACCCCTACGAGCAGTACTTC
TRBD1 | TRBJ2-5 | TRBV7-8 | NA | CASSETTGTATQYF | TGTGCCAGCAGCGAGACGACAGGGACGGCGACCCAGTACTTC
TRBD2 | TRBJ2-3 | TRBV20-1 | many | CSARDPVLGTSGTDTQYF | TGCAGTGCTAGAGATCCCGTCCTCGGGACTAGCGGAACAGATACGCAGTATTTT
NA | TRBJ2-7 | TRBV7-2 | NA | CASSPPHYEQYF | TGTGCCAGCAGCCCCCCCCACTACGAGCAGTACTTC
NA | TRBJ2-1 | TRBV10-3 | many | CAISEFTSSYNEQFF | TGTGCCATCAGTGAGTTCACATCGTCCTACAATGAGCAGTTCTTC
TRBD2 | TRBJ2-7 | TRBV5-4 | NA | CASSFYLAGHGEQYF | TGTGCCAGCAGCTTCTACCTAGCGGGACATGGAGAGCAGTACTTC